What follows are 5 T cell receptor beta chains derived from one specimen sequenced in a study of shared clonotypes between healthy human individuals. Repertoires were generated with immunoSEQ multiplex PCR, while TCRdb's copy carries only in-frame clones and drops some. The table records hundreds of thousands of clones, roughly 77% of them present only once. Sequencing was done on a sample of PBMCs. The receptors derive from a woman aged 40 to 50 in good health. Some clones in this sample may be carry-over from other donors' samples.

As to this clone: It differs at one base from a far larger clone, so likely a read error. The rearrangement uses TRBV5-6 and TRBJ2-7; tentatively, D is TRBD1 (5 bases). Germline V gene lookup returns CDR1 SGHDT and CDR2 YYEEEE. V gave up 4 bases and J gave up 2 bases, with 13 bases separating them. The CDR3 runs to 14 residues. The CDR3 DNA follows: TGTGCCAGCAGCCGGAGAAGGGGAACCTACGAGCAGTACTTC. Amino acids: CASSRRRGTYEQYF.

This clone has just a few counts. V gene TRBV5-1 combines with J gene TRBJ2-6; TRBD1 agrees at 8 bases. The CDR3 totals 17 residues. J gave up 2 bases and V 1 base, and 5 bases lay outside the gene matches. Germline V lookup: CDR1 SGHRS, CDR2 YFSETQ. The CDR3 DNA sequence: TGCGCCAGCAGCTTGCGGACAGGGCAAGCTGGGGCCAACGTCCTGACTTTC. Translation gives CASSLRTGQAGANVLTF.

The V gene is TRBV29-1, the J gene TRBJ1-2; TRBD1 matches 8 bases. There are 13 residues in the CDR3. V lost 6 bases and J lost 3; bases outside the gene matches: 6. Germline V gene lookup returns CDR1 SQVTM and CDR2 ANQGSEA. CDR3 region: CSVGQGLDYGYTF. In nucleotides, the CDR3 is TGCAGCGTAGGACAGGGTCTCGACTATGGCTACACCTTC.

The chain uses TRBV11-2 and TRBJ2-1, with a possible D match to TRBD1 (5 bases). This CDR3 contains 15 residues. Looked up from germline, CDR1 is SGHAT and CDR2 is FQNNGV. V dropped 5 bases and J dropped 0 bases, with 11 bases sitting between them. In DNA form, the CDR3 reads TGTGCCAGCAGCCCACGACAGTTCTCCTACAATGAGCAGTTCTTC. This codes for CASSPRQFSYNEQFF. Complete variable domain (other parts from reference TRBV11-2 and TRBJ2-1): EAGVAQSPRYKIIEKRQSVAFWCNPISGHATLYWYQQILGQGPKLLIQFQNNGVVDDSQLPKDRFSAERLKGVDSTLKIQPAKLEDSAVYLCASSPRQFSYNEQFFGPGTRLTVL.

The gene calls are TRBV4-2 and TRBJ2-7; no clear D gene. Germline-derived CDR1 and CDR2 are LGHNA and YNFKEQ. Trimming took off 5 bases at V and 1 base at J, with 12 bases between the two ends. CDR3 size: 14 residues. The CDR3 bases are TGTGCCAGCAGCTTGGGTCAGGCATCCTACGAGCAGTACTTC. It yields the protein CASSLGQASYEQYF.